The rows below give T cell receptor beta chains drawn from one sample of a study of T cell responses to AZD1222 COVID-19 vaccine. TCRdb's table, derived via immunoSEQ multiplex PCR, lists solely in-frame clones and lacks some. This sample has 90,000 or so clones, with 70% to 90% found just once. Sequenced here: peripheral blood, sampled on day 0 of AZD1222 vaccination. These receptors were taken from an adult in good health. The CDR3 runs from the conserved cysteine through the conserved F or W. D genes are given only for firm matches. Rows may omit the clone size; those that give it use once, few, many or a size class.

len,abundance,v_gene,d_gene,j_gene,CDR3nt,CDR3aa
13,.,TRBV12-3/TRBV12-4,.,TRBJ1-5,TGTGCCAGCAGTCGATCAGGGGAGCGGCCCCAGCATTTT,CASSRSGERPQHF
14,.,TRBV7-8,TRBD2,TRBJ2-7,TGTGCCAGCAGTCCGACTAGCGGAATCTACGAGCAGTACTTC,CASSPTSGIYEQYF
11,.,TRBV24-1,.,TRBJ1-1,TGTGCCACATCGAACGGGAGGCGAGCTTTCTTT,CATSNGRRAFF
14,.,TRBV6-1,.,TRBJ2-7,TGTGCCAGCAGTGAAGCTAAGGGTTACTACGAGCAGTACTTC,CASSEAKGYYEQYF
15,.,TRBV2,.,TRBJ2-5,TGTGCCAGCAGTTTGCCGAGGGACCGCCAAGAGACCCAGTACTTC,CASSLPRDRQETQYF
14,once,TRBV27,.,TRBJ2-5,TGTGCCAGCAGTTTAGAGGGGGTTGGGGAGACCCAGTACTTC,CASSLEGVGETQYF
14,.,TRBV6-5,.,TRBJ2-7,TGTGCCAGCAGTCCGCGGGCCTCGGAGAGGGAGCAGTACTTC,CASSPRASEREQYF
16,.,TRBV6-5,.,TRBJ1-3,TGTGCCAGCAGTTACTCTTCCCTGGCCCCTGGAAACACCATATATTTT,CASSYSSLAPGNTIYF
12,.,TRBV10-3,TRBD2,TRBJ2-1,TGTGCCATCATACGGGAGGGAGGTGAGCAGTTCTTC,CAIIREGGEQFF
15,.,TRBV19,TRBD1,TRBJ1-1,TGTGCCAGTAGTATATTCCAGGGGGTGAACACTGAAGCTTTCTTT,CASSIFQGVNTEAFF
15,.,TRBV24-1,TRBD1,TRBJ1-1,TGTGCCACCAGTGCGACAGGGGCCGGAGGGACTGAAGCTTTCTTT,CATSATGAGGTEAFF
13,.,TRBV11-2,.,TRBJ2-2,TGTGCCAGCAGCGGGGCCAACACCGGGGAGCTGTTTTTT,CASSGANTGELFF
14,many,TRBV5-6,.,TRBJ2-1,TGTGCCAGCAGCTTGGCGGGAGCCGTCCTTCGGCAGTTCTTC,CASSLAGAVLRQFF
15,.,TRBV28,.,TRBJ1-2,TGTGCCAGCAGTCCACCGAGCGGACGGGGCCACGGCTACACCTTC,CASSPPSGRGHGYTF
12,.,TRBV10-3,.,TRBJ2-1,TGTGCCATCAGTGAGTTAAACAATGAGCAGTTCTTC,CAISELNNEQFF
14,.,TRBV28,TRBD2,TRBJ2-3,TGTGCCAGCAGGAAACTAGCGGGAACCGGTCGCGGGGATTTT,CASRKLAGTGRGDF
13,.,TRBV5-4,TRBD1,TRBJ2-5,TGTGCCAGCAGCACCGGGACAGAAGAGACCCAGTACTTC,CASSTGTEETQYF
16,.,TRBV24-1,TRBD1,TRBJ2-7,TGTGCCACCAGTGATTCTGGACAGGGATTCTCCTACGAGCAGTACTTC,CATSDSGQGFSYEQYF
12,.,TRBV25-1,TRBD1,TRBJ1-2,TGTGCCAGCAGTAAGGGGGCTGGGGGCTACACCTTC,CASSKGAGGYTF
13,.,TRBV7-2,.,TRBJ2-1,TGTGCCAGCAGCTCGCTGGGGGAGGTTGAGCAGTTCTTC,CASSSLGEVEQFF
14,few,TRBV12-5,.,TRBJ2-2,TGTGCTAGTGGCCGGGCCCACGGCATCGGGGAGCTGTTTTTT,CASGRAHGIGELFF
16,once,TRBV6-6,TRBD2,TRBJ2-1,TGTGCCAGCAGTCGAGCCGGGACTAGCAGTTACAATGAGCAGTTCTTC,CASSRAGTSSYNEQFF
15,.,TRBV7-6,TRBD2,TRBJ2-1,TGTGCCAGCAGCGGGACTAGCGGGAGTGCCAATGAGCAGTTCTTC,CASSGTSGSANEQFF
15,.,TRBV28,TRBD1,TRBJ2-2,TGTGCCAGCAGTTGGGGGGACAGGAAGACCGGGGAGCTGTTTTTT,CASSWGDRKTGELFF
18,.,TRBV30,.,TRBJ2-1,TGTGCCTGGAGTGTAACGGGGGCCGGGGCGGGAGCCCTCCATGAGCAGTTCTTC,CAWSVTGAGAGALHEQFF
14,.,TRBV7-3,.,TRBJ1-5,TGTGCCAGCAGCTTAACAGGGGGCAATCAGCCCCAGCATTTT,CASSLTGGNQPQHF
15,.,TRBV6-5,TRBD1,TRBJ1-1,TGTGCCAGCAGTTACGTTCGGACAGGGGGCACTGAAGCTTTCTTT,CASSYVRTGGTEAFF
16,.,TRBV19,TRBD2,TRBJ2-5,TGTGCCAGTAGTATATATGGGAGGGCGGGACAAGAGACCCAGTACTTC,CASSIYGRAGQETQYF
11,.,TRBV20-1,.,TRBJ1-5,TGCAGTGCCATATATAGGGGCCCCCAGCATTTT,CSAIYRGPQHF
14,once,TRBV19,.,TRBJ2-1,TGTGCCAGTAGTTCAGGACTCCCTTCAGGTGAGCAGTTCTTC,CASSSGLPSGEQFF
12,.,TRBV2,.,TRBJ2-7,TGTGCCAGCAGTGAAGGACGTTACGAGCAGTACTTC,CASSEGRYEQYF
16,.,TRBV4-1,.,TRBJ1-6,TGCGCCAGCAGCCAAGCCCTGGACAGAAATAATTCACCCCTCCACTTT,CASSQALDRNNSPLHF
12,.,TRBV12-3/TRBV12-4,.,TRBJ1-2,TGTGCCAGCAGTTCTCAGGGGTGGGGCTACACCTTC,CASSSQGWGYTF
13,.,TRBV5-6,.,TRBJ1-2,TGTGCCAGCAGGCAAACAGGGAACTATGGCTACACCTTC,CASRQTGNYGYTF
13,.,TRBV4-3,.,TRBJ2-1,TGCGCCAGCAGCAAGGTCGGTGGGGATGAGCAGTTCTTC,CASSKVGGDEQFF
12,.,TRBV28,.,TRBJ2-7,TGTGCCAGCGGGGACGGCTCCTACGAGCAGTACTTC,CASGDGSYEQYF
13,.,TRBV5-1,.,TRBJ1-1,TGCGCCAGCAGAGTTCGAGGGGACACTGAAGCTTTCTTT,CASRVRGDTEAFF
13,once,TRBV19,.,TRBJ1-6,TGTGCCAGTAGTATAGGGGCCGGTTCACCCCTCCACTTT,CASSIGAGSPLHF
12,.,TRBV28,.,TRBJ2-3,TGTGCCAGCAGTATGACCACAGATACGCAGTATTTT,CASSMTTDTQYF
16,.,TRBV5-4,.,TRBJ1-2,TGTGCCAGCAGCTTCGTTGGTTCGGGGCAGGGCTATGGCTACACCTTC,CASSFVGSGQGYGYTF
14,.,TRBV6-5,.,TRBJ2-1,TGTGCCACCCGGGACGGAAGCTCCTACAATGAGCAGTTCTTC,CATRDGSSYNEQFF
13,.,TRBV14,TRBD2,TRBJ2-7,TGTGCCAGCAGCCCTCGGACTAGCGGAGCCTGGTACTTC,CASSPRTSGAWYF
16,.,TRBV7-2,TRBD1,TRBJ2-1,TGTGCCAGCAGCCAACCGGGACAGGGGGCCATCAATGAGCAGTTCTTC,CASSQPGQGAINEQFF
16,.,TRBV19,TRBD2,TRBJ2-7,TGTGCCAGTAGTATTTCCGAAGCGGGAGGGCCGAGGGAGCAGTACTTC,CASSISEAGGPREQYF
13,.,TRBV11-3,.,TRBJ1-5,TGTGCCAGCAGCCAAAATCCGTCGGGCGCCCAGCATTTT,CASSQNPSGAQHF
14,.,TRBV6-5,TRBD1,TRBJ1-2,TGTGCCAGCAGTCCTCGGACAGGGAAAGATGGCTACACCTTC,CASSPRTGKDGYTF
14,.,TRBV7-3,TRBD1,TRBJ1-1,TGTGCCAGCAGCGCCGGGACAGGGAGAACTGAAGCTTTCTTT,CASSAGTGRTEAFF
18,.,TRBV7-2,.,TRBJ2-6,TGTGCCAGCAGCTCCACCGGGACTCCTTTCTCTGGGGCCAACGTCCTGACTTTC,CASSSTGTPFSGANVLTF
14,once,TRBV18,TRBD1,TRBJ2-1,TGTGCCAGCTCACCCTCGACAGGGGAAGGGGAGCAGTTCTTC,CASSPSTGEGEQFF
17,.,TRBV28,.,TRBJ1-5,TGTGCCAGCAGTTTAGGTTCCAGGGAAGAGGAGGATCAGCCCCAGCATTTT,CASSLGSREEEDQPQHF
13,.,TRBV7-9,.,TRBJ1-1,TGTGCCAGCAGCCGGGGACAGAACACTGAAGCTTTCTTT,CASSRGQNTEAFF
15,.,TRBV4-1,.,TRBJ2-1,TGCGCCAGCAGCCAAGGGACGGGACCGTACAATGAGCAGTTCTTC,CASSQGTGPYNEQFF
15,.,TRBV5-1,TRBD1,TRBJ1-6,TGCGCCAGCAGCTTGGGAGGGACAGGGATTTCACCCCTCCACTTT,CASSLGGTGISPLHF
15,.,TRBV6-5,TRBD2,TRBJ2-5,TGTGCCAGCCGAATAGGGACTAGCGGACAAGAGACCCAGTACTTC,CASRIGTSGQETQYF
14,.,TRBV10-3,.,TRBJ1-5,TGTGCCATCAGTGAGTCAACATCCGAGCAGCCCCAGCATTTT,CAISESTSEQPQHF
15,.,TRBV9,TRBD1,TRBJ1-3,TGTGCCAGCAGCGTAGGGGGACAGGACGGAAACACCATATATTTT,CASSVGGQDGNTIYF
18,.,TRBV4-2,.,TRBJ1-3,TGTGCCAGCAGCCAAGGGGGAGTTCGGGGGAGGTCTGGAAACACCATATATTTT,CASSQGGVRGRSGNTIYF
12,.,TRBV30,.,TRBJ1-1,TGTGCCTGGTACAGGGAGGACACTGAAGCTTTCTTT,CAWYREDTEAFF
15,once,TRBV15,.,TRBJ2-7,TGTGCCACCAGCAGAGGTAGTCTAGCGAGGTACGAGCAGTACTTC,CATSRGSLARYEQYF